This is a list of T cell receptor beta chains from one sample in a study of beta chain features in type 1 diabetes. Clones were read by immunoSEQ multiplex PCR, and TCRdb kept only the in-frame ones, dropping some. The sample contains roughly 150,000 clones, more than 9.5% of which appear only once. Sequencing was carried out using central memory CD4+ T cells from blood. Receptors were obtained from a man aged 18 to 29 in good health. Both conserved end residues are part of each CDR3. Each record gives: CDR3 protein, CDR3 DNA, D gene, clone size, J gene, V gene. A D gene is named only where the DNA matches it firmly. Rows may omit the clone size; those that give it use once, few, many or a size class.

CASSRDTWSDTQYF | TGTGCCAGCAGCCGGGACACGTGGAGCGATACGCAGTATTTT | - | - | TRBJ2-3 | TRBV5-6
CASSLRGLAGGEQFF | TGTGCCAGCAGCTTACGGGGACTAGCGGGAGGGGAGCAGTTCTTC | TRBD2 | - | TRBJ2-1 | TRBV7-8
CASSMGQGTTDTQYF | TGTGCCAGTAGTATGGGACAGGGAACCACAGATACGCAGTATTTT | TRBD1 | - | TRBJ2-3 | TRBV19
CASSLARDTDTQYF | TGTGCCAGCAGCTTAGCCCGGGACACAGATACGCAGTATTTT | - | - | TRBJ2-3 | TRBV11-3
CASSVAPEAGVYEQYF | TGTGCCAGCAGCGTAGCCCCCGAGGCGGGAGTGTACGAGCAGTACTTC | TRBD2 | - | TRBJ2-7 | TRBV9
CATSRVGGAGANVLTF | TGTGCCACCAGCAGAGTTGGAGGGGCTGGGGCCAACGTCCTGACTTTC | - | once | TRBJ2-6 | TRBV15
CASSLIGYYNEQFF | TGTGCCAGCAGCTTGATAGGCTACTACAATGAGCAGTTCTTC | - | - | TRBJ2-1 | TRBV5-4
CASSEIPGRNTEAFF | TGTGCCAGCAGTGAAATTCCAGGCCGGAACACTGAAGCTTTCTTT | - | many | TRBJ1-1 | TRBV2
CASRGDHGYTF | TGTGCCAGCAGGGGAGACCATGGCTACACCTTC | - | few | TRBJ1-2 | TRBV2
CASSQSPGLASQETQYF | TGCGCCAGCAGCCAAAGTCCGGGACTAGCGTCACAAGAGACGCAGTATTTT | TRBD2 | once | TRBJ2-3 | TRBV4-3
CATRLGTGGSGEQYF | TGTGCCACCCGACTTGGGACGGGGGGCTCGGGCGAGCAGTACTTC | - | - | TRBJ2-7 | TRBV7-2
CASSLDSGVYETQYF | TGTGCCAGCAGCTTAGATTCTGGGGTTTACGAGACCCAGTACTTC | - | - | TRBJ2-5 | TRBV7-2
CASSPRTRAKNIQYF | TGTGCCAGCAGTCCCCGGACCCGAGCCAAAAACATTCAGTACTTC | - | - | TRBJ2-4 | TRBV27
CASSEDRGVTDTQYF | TGTGCCAGCAGTGAGGACAGGGGGGTGACAGATACGCAGTATTTT | TRBD1 | - | TRBJ2-3 | TRBV27
CAWSVTRSGGAQYF | TGTGCCTGGAGTGTGACTAGGTCCGGGGGGGCCCAGTACTTC | TRBD2 | - | TRBJ2-5 | TRBV30
CASSRNKGQAFF | TGTGCCAGCAGCCGAAACAAAGGGCAGGCTTTCTTT | - | many | TRBJ1-1 | TRBV7-2
CASSSLLVGTQYF | TGTGCCAGCAGTTCCCTCCTTGTGGGGACCCAGTACTTC | - | many | TRBJ2-5 | TRBV27
CASSQDRMGDQPQHF | TGCGCCAGCAGCCAAGATAGGATGGGGGATCAGCCCCAGCATTTT | - | few | TRBJ1-5 | TRBV4-3
CSVWGQGSAFF | TGCAGCGTCTGGGGACAGGGATCGGCTTTCTTT | TRBD1 | few | TRBJ1-1 | TRBV29-1
CASSHRDGSNEKLFF | TGTGCCAGCAGTCATCGGGACGGATCTAATGAAAAACTGTTTTTT | - | - | TRBJ1-4 | TRBV25-1
CASSDLNLLASYEQYF | TGTGCCAGCAGCGACCTAAACTTGCTAGCCTCCTACGAGCAGTACTTC | - | - | TRBJ2-7 | TRBV5-4
CASSKGIGPEAFF | TGTGCCAGCAGCAAAGGGATAGGGCCTGAAGCTTTCTTT | - | - | TRBJ1-1 | TRBV27
CVSSRTGGKNTEAFF | TGTGTCAGCAGCAGGACAGGGGGAAAGAACACTGAAGCTTTCTTT | TRBD1 | once | TRBJ1-1 | TRBV6-5
CASSKDRGNGYTF | TGTGCCAGCAGCAAGGACAGAGGAAATGGCTACACCTTC | - | few | TRBJ1-2 | TRBV7-2
CASSLATSGTHIQYF | TGCGCCAGCAGCTTGGCTACTAGCGGGACCCACATTCAGTACTTC | TRBD2 | - | TRBJ2-4 | TRBV5-1
CASSLVTEAFF | TGTGCCAGCAGCTTAGTCACTGAAGCTTTCTTT | - | - | TRBJ1-1 | TRBV7-9
CASSSSQETQYF | TGCGCGAGCAGCTCTAGTCAAGAGACCCAGTACTTC | - | many | TRBJ2-5 | TRBV5-1
CASSVTYTDTQYF | TGTGCCAGCAGCGTAACCTACACAGATACGCAGTATTTT | - | few | TRBJ2-3 | TRBV7-3
CASSQRGANYGYTF | TGCGCCAGCAGCCAGAGGGGGGCTAACTATGGCTACACCTTC | - | - | TRBJ1-2 | TRBV4-3
CASSLGVGLQETQYF | TGTGCCAGCAGCTTAGGTGTCGGACTTCAAGAGACCCAGTACTTC | - | - | TRBJ2-5 | TRBV11-3
CASSPGGRSGYTF | TGTGCCAGCAGCCCTGGAGGACGGAGTGGCTACACCTTC | - | - | TRBJ1-2 | TRBV9
CASRARTRSGADTQYF | TGTGCCAGCAGAGCCAGGACTAGGAGCGGGGCAGATACGCAGTATTTT | TRBD2 | - | TRBJ2-3 | TRBV2
CASSTGQVVDTQYF | TGTGCCAGCAGTACCGGACAGGTCGTGGATACGCAGTATTTT | TRBD1 | few | TRBJ2-3 | TRBV6-6
CASRTESGANVLTF | TGTGCCAGCAGGACAGAGTCTGGGGCCAACGTCCTGACTTTC | - | - | TRBJ2-6 | TRBV6-5
CASSPLSPNTGELFF | TGTGCCAGTAGTCCCTTATCCCCGAACACCGGGGAGCTGTTTTTT | - | - | TRBJ2-2 | TRBV19
CASSLLTNTEAFF | TGTGCCAGCAGCTTATTGACGAACACTGAAGCTTTCTTT | - | - | TRBJ1-1 | TRBV7-9
CASRQGRLTYEQYF | TGTGCCAGCAGGCAAGGACGGCTAACCTACGAGCAGTACTTC | - | - | TRBJ2-7 | TRBV27
CASSTGQARVETQYF | TGTGCCAGCAGCACAGGACAGGCTCGAGTAGAGACCCAGTACTTC | TRBD1 | many | TRBJ2-5 | TRBV7-9
CASSRDEKDTQYF | TGTGCCAGCTCCCGGGACGAAAAAGATACGCAGTATTTT | - | - | TRBJ2-3 | TRBV18
CASSLASRQGSTDTQYF | TGTGCCAGCAGCTTGGCGTCGAGACAGGGGAGCACAGATACGCAGTATTTT | TRBD1 | - | TRBJ2-3 | TRBV5-4
CASSQITNYGYTF | TGTGCCAGCAGTCAGATAACTAACTATGGCTACACCTTC | - | - | TRBJ1-2 | TRBV25-1
CASRLPRGQQETQYF | TGTGCCAGCAGACTACCTCGGGGTCAACAAGAGACCCAGTACTTC | - | few | TRBJ2-5 | TRBV28
CASSTPTGGYTF | TGTGCCAGCAGTACCCCGACAGGCGGCTACACCTTC | - | - | TRBJ1-2 | TRBV28
CASSRQGPSNQPQHF | TGTGCCAGCAGCAGACAGGGCCCAAGCAATCAGCCCCAGCATTTT | TRBD1 | few | TRBJ1-5 | TRBV7-9
CASSSTGEGTGELFF | TGTGCTAGCAGCTCGACAGGGGAGGGCACCGGGGAGCTGTTTTTT | - | - | TRBJ2-2 | TRBV7-7
CASSRAWKAGTSGENEQFF | TGCGCCAGCAGCCGAGCCTGGAAGGCCGGGACTAGCGGGGAAAATGAGCAGTTCTTC | TRBD2 | - | TRBJ2-1 | TRBV4-3
CASSRKRGYGTDTQYF | TGTGCCAGCTCACGGAAACGGGGGTACGGCACAGATACGCAGTATTTT | - | - | TRBJ2-3 | TRBV18
CSVVKGAETQYF | TGCAGCGTTGTTAAAGGGGCAGAGACCCAGTACTTC | - | few | TRBJ2-5 | TRBV29-1
CASSSRPLESSTEAFF | TGCGCCAGCAGCTCCCGGCCCTTAGAGTCTAGCACTGAAGCTTTCTTT | - | many | TRBJ1-1 | TRBV5-1
CASSQRPRDTEAFF | TGCGCCAGCAGCCAGAGGCCGAGGGACACTGAAGCTTTCTTT | - | - | TRBJ1-1 | TRBV4-3
CASSYSAGAYEQYF | TGTGCCAGCAGTTACTCGGCGGGAGCCTACGAGCAGTACTTC | TRBD2 | few | TRBJ2-7 | TRBV6-5
CASSLASGSNEQFF | TGCGCCAGCAGCTTAGCGAGCGGGAGCAATGAGCAGTTCTTC | TRBD2 | few | TRBJ2-1 | TRBV5-1
CASSPQGDIQYF | TGTGCCAGCAGCCCCCAGGGGGACATTCAGTACTTC | TRBD1 | - | TRBJ2-4 | TRBV11-1
CASSEQATGELFF | TGTGCCAGCAGTGAACAGGCGACCGGGGAGCTGTTTTTT | - | - | TRBJ2-2 | TRBV2
CASSVLAGPNNEQFF | TGTGCCAGCAGCGTATTGGCGGGACCTAACAATGAGCAGTTCTTC | - | many | TRBJ2-1 | TRBV9